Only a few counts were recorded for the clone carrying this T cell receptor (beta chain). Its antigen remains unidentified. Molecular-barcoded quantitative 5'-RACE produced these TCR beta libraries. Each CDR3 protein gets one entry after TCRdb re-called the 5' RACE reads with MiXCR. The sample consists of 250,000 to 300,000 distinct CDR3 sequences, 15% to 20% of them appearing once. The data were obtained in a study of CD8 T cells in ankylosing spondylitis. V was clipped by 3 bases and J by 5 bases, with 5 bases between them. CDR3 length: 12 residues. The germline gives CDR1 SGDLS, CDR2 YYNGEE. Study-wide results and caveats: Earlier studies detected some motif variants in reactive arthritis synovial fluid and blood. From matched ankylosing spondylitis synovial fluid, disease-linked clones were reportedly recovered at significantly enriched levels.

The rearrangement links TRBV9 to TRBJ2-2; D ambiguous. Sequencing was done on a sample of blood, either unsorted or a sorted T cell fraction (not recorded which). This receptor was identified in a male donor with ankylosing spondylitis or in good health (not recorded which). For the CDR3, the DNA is TGTGCCAGCAGCGACTTTACCGGGGAGCTGTTTTTT. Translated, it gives CASSDFTGELFF.